The 17 T cell receptor beta chains below come from one sample, sequenced in a study of OX40 agonist ivuxolimab in advanced cancers. TCRdb's copy holds only in-frame clones and misses some; the assay was immunoSEQ multiplex PCR. This sample has 45,000 to 65,000 clones, with around 85% found just once. The material was CD4+ or CD8+ T cells sorted from blood, obtained in a trial of the OX40 agonist ivuxolimab. Every receptor here comes from an adult with an advanced solid tumor such as melanoma, head and neck, liver or kidney cancer.

V is TRBV6-1 and J is TRBJ2-5, with D maybe TRBD1 (5 bases). The germline gives CDR1 MNHNS, CDR2 SASEGT. This CDR3 has 15 amino acids. Trimming took off 4 bases at V and 1 base at J, with 13 bases between the two ends. As DNA, the CDR3 is TGTGCCAGCAGTGTAGGGGCAGTATCCCAAGAGACCCAGTACTTC. Translating gives CASSVGAVSQETQYF.

The chain couples TRBV6-5 to TRBJ1-1, with 7 bases lining up with TRBD1. CDR1 is MNHEY and CDR2 is SVGAGI in the germline V gene. Losses at the gene ends were 0 bases for V and 0 bases for J; bases not matched to a gene: 4. The CDR3 is 16 amino acids. For the CDR3, the DNA is TGTGCCAGCAGTTACTCGAGAAGGGGGCTGAACACTGAAGCTTTCTTT. Protein sequence: CASSYSRRGLNTEAFF.

The chain employs TRBV6-6 and TRBJ2-4; D possibly corresponds to TRBD2 (5 bases). Trimming left V 8 bases short and J 5 bases short, with 22 bases between. Germline V gene data show CDR1 as MNHNY and CDR2 as SVGAGI (reference sequence). The CDR3 covers 16 residues. CDR3 loop: CASGRLASHVENIQYF. CDR3 in DNA: TGTGCCAGCGGGAGATTGGCCTCCCATGTGGAAAACATTCAGTACTTC.

V gene TRBV5-5 combines with J gene TRBJ2-7; 7 positions match TRBD1. Trimming took 4 bases from V and 0 from J; bases not matched to a gene: 7. Germline lookup yields CDR1 SGHKS and CDR2 YYEKEE (reference sequence). The CDR3 is 15 residues long. Here the CDR3 reads CASSPRQGSSYEQYF. The DNA for the CDR3 is TGTGCCAGCAGCCCACGACAGGGTAGCTCCTACGAGCAGTACTTC.

The rearrangement links TRBV5-1 to TRBJ1-4; 7 bases line up with TRBD1. V shed 5 bases, J shed 4 bases, and the junction held 8 bases outside the gene matches. Germline V gives CDR1 SGHRS, CDR2 YFSETQ. The CDR3 has 15 residues. The CDR3 region has the DNA TGCGCCAGCAGTATGTTGGGGACAGATAATGAAAAACTGTTTTTT. Amino acid sequence: CASSMLGTDNEKLFF.

The V and J genes are TRBV11-3 and TRBJ2-2, with D unclear. The CDR3 extends over 14 amino acids. Germline loops: CDR1 SGHNT, CDR2 YENEEA. V shed 1 base and J shed 4 bases, with 7 bases lying between them. The CDR3 spells CASSLGHSTGELFF. In DNA, the CDR3 is TGTGCCAGCAGCTTAGGACACAGCACCGGGGAGCTGTTTTTT.

The V call is TRBV7-9, the J call TRBJ2-6; D is possibly TRBD1 (5 bases). The CDR3 sequence is 15 residues long. The germline V gene encodes CDR1 SEHNR and CDR2 FQNEAQ (reference sequence). The ends were cut back, 5 bases at V and 2 bases at J, with 10 bases in the middle. The DNA for the CDR3 is TGTGCCAGCAGCCTTTTCAGGGCTGGGGCCAACGTCCTGACTTTC. This translates into CASSLFRAGANVLTF.

This sequence joins TRBV5-1 and TRBJ2-1, with a tentative D call TRBD1 (5 bases). CDR1 and CDR2 from the germline V gene are SGHRS and YFSETQ. V shed 4 bases and J shed 0 bases, with 11 bases lying between them. This CDR3 spans 15 amino acids. The CDR3 DNA sequence: TGCGCCAGCAGCCCAAGGGGCGGCTCCTACAATGAGCAGTTCTTC. Residues: CASSPRGGSYNEQFF.

This clone has only one observation. The rearrangement joins TRBV10-3 to TRBJ2-1, with 12 bases identical to TRBD2. With V trimmed by 9 bases and J by 4 bases, 7 bases remained unmatched. The V gene's germline CDR1 is ENHRY and CDR2 SYGVKD. The CDR3 has 15 amino acids. CDR3 coding DNA: TGTGCCATTTCACCCACTAGCGGGGGGTACAATGAGCAGTTCTTC. It encodes CAISPTSGGYNEQFF.

The rearrangement uses TRBV27 and TRBJ1-3; D is undetermined. There are 15 residues in the CDR3. Trimming pared 5 bases from V and 0 bases from J, leaving 11 bases between. Germline V gene data show CDR1 as MNHEY and CDR2 as SMNVEV (reference sequence). This CDR3 reads CASSPQTSSGNTIYF. CDR3 DNA sequence: TGTGCCAGCAGTCCTCAGACGAGCTCTGGAAACACCATATATTTT.

The V gene is TRBV18, the J gene TRBJ1-1, with no clear D. The CDR3 loop spans 12 amino acids. Trimming removed 3 bases at V and 5 bases at J, with 7 bases between. Germline V gives CDR1 KGHSH, CDR2 LQKENI. The chain's CDR3 is CASSPPGTEAFF. DNA for the CDR3: TGTGCCAGCTCACCCCCGGGTACTGAAGCTTTCTTT.

The rearrangement joins TRBV27 to TRBJ2-7, with D possibly being TRBD1 (5 bases). CDR3 size: 14 residues. In germline, CDR1 is MNHEY, CDR2 SMNVEV (reference sequence). V lost 6 bases to trimming and J lost 2 bases, with 14 bases between them. CDR3 nucleotides: TGTGCCAGCAGGTCGCAGGGATTCCCCTACGAGCAGTACTTC. This sequence encodes CASRSQGFPYEQYF.

This clone appeared a single time. The V call is TRBV28, the J call TRBJ2-7; 7 positions agree with TRBD2. This CDR3 comprises 14 residues. In germline, CDR1 is MDHEN, CDR2 SYDVKM. The V and J ends lost 6 bases and 7 bases, in that order; junction bases with no gene match: 12. Written as DNA, the CDR3 is TGTGCCAGCAGCCGGTGGGGAGGGATGGTAGAGCAGTACTTC. Protein: CASSRWGGMVEQYF. Full variable domain (outside the CDR3, taken from reference TRBV28 and TRBJ2-7): DVKVTQSSRYLVKRTGEKVFLECVQDMDHENMFWYRQDPGLGLRLIYFSYDVKMKEKGDIPEGYSVSREKKERFSLILESASTNQTSMYLCASSRWGGMVEQYFGPGTRLTVT.

The chain uses TRBV7-8 and TRBJ2-1; 11 bases agree with TRBD2. Per germline, CDR1 SGHVS and CDR2 FQNEAQ. The CDR3 extends over 16 amino acids. Germline trimming cut 7 bases from V and 6 bases from J; bases unmatched to any gene: 11. In nucleotides, the CDR3 is TGTGCCAGCACCCTGGAACTAGCGGGAGACTTCAATGAGCAGTTCTTC. It yields the protein CASTLELAGDFNEQFF.

V and J are TRBV6-1 and TRBJ2-7; D gene ambiguous. Germline V gene sequence: CDR1 MNHNS, CDR2 SASEGT. V shed 8 bases and J shed 1 base, with 3 bases lying between them. There are 10 residues in the CDR3. Here the CDR3 reads CASGSYEQYF. Written as DNA, the CDR3 is TGTGCCAGCGGTTCCTACGAGCAGTACTTC.

V gene TRBV7-9 combines with J gene TRBJ2-3; no firm D call. This CDR3 has 13 amino acids. V dropped 2 bases and J dropped 2 bases, with 5 bases sitting between them. Germline CDR1 and CDR2: SEHNR and FQNEAQ (reference sequence). CDR3 sequence: CASSLTPTDTQYF. CDR3 DNA sequence: TGTGCCAGCAGCTTAACCCCCACAGATACGCAGTATTTT.

V and J are TRBV2 and TRBJ2-7; D is possibly TRBD2 (6 bases). The V and J ends lost 6 bases and 6 bases respectively, with 21 bases between them. This CDR3 comprises 15 residues. Per germline, CDR1 SNHLY and CDR2 FYNNEI. This chain's CDR3 is CASSPFVGTPGEQYF. CDR3 sequence (DNA): TGTGCCAGCAGCCCTTTTGTGGGGACTCCTGGCGAGCAGTACTTC.